These 21 T cell receptor beta chains share one sample of origin, sequenced in a study of cytomegalovirus exposure and HLA in healthy donors. The PCR was carried out with 60 Vbeta primers and 13 Jbeta primers. TCRdb's copy holds only in-frame clones and misses some; the assay was immunoSEQ multiplex PCR. Of more than 95,000 clones listed, 83% are singletons. Sequences were obtained from PBMCs. These receptors came from a woman aged 40 to 55 in good health and CMV-seropositive.

In nucleotides, the CDR3 is TGTGCCAGCAGTAATGGGGACAGGGCCACCTACGAGCAGTACTTC. Its protein is CASSNGDRATYEQYF. The chain employs TRBV2 and TRBJ2-7; 9 bases agree with TRBD1. Germline trimming cut 5 bases from V and 2 bases from J; bases unmatched to any gene: 7. The CDR3 extends over 15 amino acids. Germline V gene data show CDR1 as SNHLY and CDR2 as FYNNEI.

The chain couples TRBV6-5 to TRBJ1-2; D possibly corresponds to TRBD1 (5 bases). The germline V gene encodes CDR1 MNHEY and CDR2 SVGAGI. The CDR3 contains 13 residues. V lost 2 bases and J 5 bases, leaving 9 bases between the germline ends. This CDR3 reads CASSYGSGYGYTF. CDR3 DNA sequence: TGTGCCAGCAGTTACGGGTCAGGGTATGGCTACACCTTC.

The chain carries TRBV29-1 and TRBJ2-2, with TRBD2 as a possible D gene (6 bases). The V gene lost 4 bases and the J gene lost 0 bases, with 15 bases spanning the gap. CDR1 and CDR2 from the germline V gene are SQVTM and ANQGSEA. This CDR3 region has 16 residues. This CDR3 reads CSVVGGAGSNTGELFF. The CDR3 DNA reads TGCAGCGTTGTGGGGGGTGCCGGGTCGAACACCGGGGAGCTGTTTTTT.

The V gene is TRBV4-3, the J gene TRBJ1-5, with TRBD1 as a possible D gene (6 bases). Germline lookup yields CDR1 LGHNA and CDR2 YSLEER. The CDR3 has 16 residues. Trimming stripped 3 bases from V and 2 bases from J, with 14 bases between. Here the CDR3 reads CASSQYRVVGNQPQHF. The CDR3 DNA reads TGCGCCAGCAGCCAGTACAGGGTTGTTGGCAATCAGCCCCAGCATTTT.

The CDR3 reads CASSQDPGTGFYNEQFF. As DNA, the CDR3 is TGCGCCAGCAGCCAAGACCCCGGGACAGGGTTCTACAATGAGCAGTTCTTC. V is TRBV4-3 and J is TRBJ2-1; 9 nucleotides agree with TRBD1. Germline V gene sequence: CDR1 LGHNA, CDR2 YSLEER. This CDR3 comprises 17 residues. V lost 0 bases to trimming and J lost 3 bases; unmatched junction nucleotides: 6.

The V gene is TRBV11-3, the J gene TRBJ1-4; no clear D. Germline loops: CDR1 SGHNT, CDR2 YENEEA. This CDR3 spans 14 amino acids. Between the trimmed V and J ends, which lost 2 bases and 0 bases, there was a span of 4 bases. The CDR3 loop reads CASSLQATNEKLFF. DNA for the CDR3: TGTGCCAGCAGCTTACAGGCAACTAATGAAAAACTGTTTTTT.

This sequence joins TRBV19 and TRBJ1-2; 9 nucleotides align to TRBD1. In germline, CDR1 is LNHDA, CDR2 SQIVND (reference sequence). The CDR3 length is 16 residues. Trimming cost V 2 bases and J 8 bases; bases outside gene matches: 12. The CDR3 nucleotides read TGTGCCAGTAGTATAATTCCGCGGGACAGGGCTCCCGGCTACACCTTC. This translates into CASSIIPRDRAPGYTF.

The chain employs TRBV7-9 and TRBJ1-4, with D tentatively TRBD1 (5 bases). CDR3 length: 14 amino acids. Germline assignment: CDR1 SEHNR and CDR2 FQNEAQ (reference sequence). The V end was cut by 1 base, the J end by 7 bases, with 10 bases between. The CDR3 coding sequence is TGTGCCAGCAGCTTAGGTGGGGACTCTGAAAAACTGTTTTTT. Translating it yields CASSLGGDSEKLFF.

The J gene is TRBJ2-3, the V gene TRBV27; 12 bases are shared with TRBD2. The V segment lost 5 bases and the J segment 7 bases; nucleotides outside the gene matches: 10. The germline V gene encodes CDR1 MNHEY and CDR2 SMNVEV (reference sequence). This CDR3 has 16 amino acids. This chain's CDR3 is CASSPTSGRVGNTQYF. CDR3 sequence (DNA): TGTGCCAGCAGTCCGACTAGCGGGAGAGTCGGGAATACGCAGTATTTT.

This clone was counted between two and nine times. The chain couples TRBV9 to TRBJ2-2, with 7 bases that match TRBD1. Germline lookup yields CDR1 SGDLS and CDR2 YYNGEE. This CDR3 has 16 residues. V gave up 4 bases and J gave up 7 bases; unmatched junction bases: 13. The CDR3 sequence: CASSPEGRGRFGELFF. The CDR3, as DNA: TGTGCCAGCAGCCCAGAGGGTAGGGGGCGCTTCGGGGAGCTGTTTTTT.

The chain carries TRBV11-3 and TRBJ1-1, with D tentatively TRBD1 (5 bases). The CDR3 runs 13 residues. Trimming cost V 3 bases and J 3 bases, with 8 bases left between them. The germline gives CDR1 SGHNT, CDR2 YENEEA. CDR3 nucleotides: TGTGCCAGCAGCTTTCCAGGGTACACTGAAGCTTTCTTT. Its translation is CASSFPGYTEAFF.

The chain has TRBV19 and TRBJ1-2; 8 nucleotides match TRBD1. J lost 2 bases, V lost 8 bases, and 7 bases had no gene match. Germline V gene data show CDR1 as LNHDA and CDR2 as SQIVND (reference sequence). This CDR3 contains 14 residues. CDR3: CASLADRDNYGYTF. The DNA of the CDR3 is TGTGCCAGTTTGGCGGACAGGGACAACTATGGCTACACCTTC.

The J gene is TRBJ2-1, the V gene TRBV27; 7 bases are a match to TRBD2. J gave up 6 bases and V 5 bases, and 4 bases lay outside the gene matches. CDR3 size: 13 residues. CDR1 MNHEY and CDR2 SMNVEV come from the germline V gene (reference sequence). CDR3 nucleotide sequence: TGTGCCAGCAGTCTGGGACTACGCAATGAGCAGTTCTTC. Translation: CASSLGLRNEQFF.

The table lists this clone with a count of one. V usage is TRBV2 and J usage is TRBJ2-1, with a possible D match to TRBD2 (5 bases). Germline V gene lookup returns CDR1 SNHLY and CDR2 FYNNEI. The CDR3 consists of 14 residues. V lost 4 bases and J lost 8, with 15 bases in between. CDR3 coding DNA: TGTGCCAGCAGTGTCAGACTAAGAGTCGATGAGCAGTTCTTC. Its translation: CASSVRLRVDEQFF.

This clone was found once. The chain links TRBV18 to TRBJ2-1, with D possibly TRBD2 on 6 matching bases. Germline V gene sequence: CDR1 KGHSH, CDR2 LQKENI. V dropped 4 bases and J dropped 0 bases, with 13 bases sitting between them. The CDR3 has 16 amino acids. In nucleotides, the CDR3 is TGTGCCAGCTCACAAAAGCGGGCGAGCTCCTACAATGAGCAGTTCTTC. Translating it yields CASSQKRASSYNEQFF.

This chain uses TRBV18 with TRBJ1-3; D is possibly TRBD1 (6 bases). V lost 3 bases and J lost 0, with 21 bases in between. Germline V CDR1 and CDR2: KGHSH, LQKENI. This CDR3 has 19 amino acids. The CDR3 region has the DNA TGTGCCAGCTCACCTACGAACAAACAGGGACCCAGCTCTGGAAACACCATATATTTT. Encoded protein: CASSPTNKQGPSSGNTIYF.

The chain carries TRBV6-1 and TRBJ2-1, with D possibly being TRBD1 (5 bases). Germline CDR1 reads MNHNS; CDR2 reads SASEGT. CDR3 size: 13 residues. The V end was cut by 0 bases, the J end by 6 bases, with 6 bases between. The CDR3 is CASSEAQGNEQFF. DNA for the CDR3: TGTGCCAGCAGTGAAGCTCAGGGCAATGAGCAGTTCTTC.

V and J are TRBV19 and TRBJ1-5; the match to TRBD1 covers 10 bases. In germline, CDR1 is LNHDA, CDR2 SQIVND (reference sequence). This CDR3 comprises 16 residues. V trimming: 3 bases; J trimming: 5 bases; junction bases outside the gene matches: 7. The CDR3 DNA follows: TGTGCCAGTAGTATTCGACAGGGGGCTGGCGATCAGCCCCAGCATTTT. Protein product: CASSIRQGAGDQPQHF.

The rearrangement uses TRBV19 and TRBJ2-7; TRBD2 might be the D (5 bases). The ends were cut back, 3 bases at V and 0 bases at J, with 9 bases in the middle. This CDR3 comprises 14 residues. The germline CDR1 and CDR2 sequences are LNHDA and SQIVND (reference sequence). The CDR3 here is CASSMGASSYEQYF. CDR3 nucleotide sequence: TGTGCCAGTAGTATGGGAGCTAGCTCCTACGAGCAGTACTTC. Filled out from reference TRBV19 and TRBJ2-7, the complete variable domain reads DGGITQSPKYLFRKEGQNVTLSCEQNLNHDAMYWYRQDPGQGLRLIYYSQIVNDFQKGDIAEGYSVSREKKESFPLTVTSAQKNPTAFYLCASSMGASSYEQYFGPGTRLTVT.

The chain carries TRBV7-2 and TRBJ2-7, with D tentatively TRBD1 (6 bases). The CDR3 is 13 residues long. Trimming took off 6 bases at V and 3 bases at J, with 12 bases between the two ends. CDR1 SGHTA and CDR2 FQGNSA come from the germline V gene. CDR3 loop: CASSLQGFYEQYF. CDR3 DNA sequence: TGTGCCAGCAGTTTACAGGGCTTCTACGAGCAGTACTTC.

The chain couples TRBV7-2 to TRBJ2-5; 7 bases fit TRBD1. Germline CDR1 reads SGHTA; CDR2 reads FQGNSA. V dropped 5 bases and J dropped 5; count of bases not matched to a gene: 11. This CDR3 contains 15 residues. Here the CDR3 DNA reads TGTGCCAGCAGCCCCAGACAGGGTGGTTCCGAGACCCAGTACTTC. It translates to CASSPRQGGSETQYF.